This T cell receptor beta chain originates from a study of vaccination and CD4 T cells after COVID-19. Cultured CD4+ T cells had their DNA profiled by the Oncomine TCR Beta short-read assay. TCRdb passed the PCR reads through MiXCR, listing each CDR3 protein once. Here the sample spans more than 15,000 distinct CDR3 sequences, about 42% being singletons. The germline CDR1 and CDR2 sequences are DFQATT and SNEGSKA (reference sequence). The ends lost 5 bases at V and 5 bases at J; junction bases unmatched: 7. The CDR3 runs 13 residues. As regards this clonotype: Its antigen is not known.

Sample treatment: roughly 10-day PBMC culture with coronavirus spike peptide pools or control peptides (ViraFEST assay). Sequences were derived from CD4+ T cells from blood, cultured in vitro, sampled before SARS-CoV-2 vaccination. This receptor was obtained from a human donor who had recovered from COVID-19. The chain combines TRBV20-1 with TRBJ2-5; 8 nucleotides align to TRBD2. The CDR3 region has the DNA TGCAGTGCTCTCACCCCGGGAGGGGAGACCCAGTACTTC. This encodes CSALTPGGETQYF.